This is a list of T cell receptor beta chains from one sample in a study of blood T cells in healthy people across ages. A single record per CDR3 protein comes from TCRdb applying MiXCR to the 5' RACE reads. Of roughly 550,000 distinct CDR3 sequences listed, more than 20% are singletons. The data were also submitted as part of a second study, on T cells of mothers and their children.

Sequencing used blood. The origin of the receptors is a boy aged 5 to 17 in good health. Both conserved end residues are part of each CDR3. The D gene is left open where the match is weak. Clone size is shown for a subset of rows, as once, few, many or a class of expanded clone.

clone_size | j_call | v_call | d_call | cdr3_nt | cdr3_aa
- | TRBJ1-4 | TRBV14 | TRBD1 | TGTGCCAGCAGCGGCGGACAGGCTAATGAAAAACTGTTTTTT | CASSGGQANEKLFF
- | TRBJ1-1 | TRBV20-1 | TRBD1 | TGCAGTGCCAACACAGGGGGCGCGGATTGGACTGAAGCTTTCTTT | CSANTGGADWTEAFF
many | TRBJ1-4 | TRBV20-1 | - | TGCAGTGCTAGTTTGGGGCCCGCAACTAATGAAAAACTGTTTTTT | CSASLGPATNEKLFF
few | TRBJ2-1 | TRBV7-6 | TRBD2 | TGTGCCAGCAGCCTTACAACTAGCGGGGGGGCTAATGAGCAGTTCTTC | CASSLTTSGGANEQFF
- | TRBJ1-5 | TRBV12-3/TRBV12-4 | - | TGTGCCAGCAGTTTAGGAAGGGGGAGCCCTAATCAGCCCCAGCATTTT | CASSLGRGSPNQPQHF
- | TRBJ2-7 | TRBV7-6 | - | TGTGCCAGCAGCTCTCGACACTTATACGAGCAGTACTTC | CASSSRHLYEQYF
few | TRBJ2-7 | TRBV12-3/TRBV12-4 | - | TGTGCCAGCAGTTTAAGGTCCTACAAGCAGTACTTC | CASSLRSYKQYF
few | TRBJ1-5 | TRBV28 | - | TGTGCCAGCAGTTATCGCCACGTGCGGGAGGACTCCAATCAGCCCCAGCATTTT | CASSYRHVREDSNQPQHF
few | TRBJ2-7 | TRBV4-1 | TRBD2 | TGCGCCAGCAGCCAAGTGTACTATTTTACTAGCGGGCGTGGGGAGCAGTACTTC | CASSQVYYFTSGRGEQYF
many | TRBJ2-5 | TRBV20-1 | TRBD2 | TGCAGTGCTAAAAGCGGGGGGGGGCTCCAAGAGACCCAGTACTTC | CSAKSGGGLQETQYF
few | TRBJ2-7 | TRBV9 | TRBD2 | TGTGCCAGCAGCGTAGAGGGGACTACCTACGAGCAGTACTTC | CASSVEGTTYEQYF
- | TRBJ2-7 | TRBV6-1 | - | TGTGCCAGCAGCTACAACGAGCAGTACTTC | CASSYNEQYF
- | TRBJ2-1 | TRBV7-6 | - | TGTGCCGGCAGCCCCTCCGCGGGCAATGAGCAGTTCTTC | CAGSPSAGNEQFF
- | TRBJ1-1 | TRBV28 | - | TGTGCCAGCAGTTCGAAGGGAGTGGTGAACACTGAAGCTTTCTTT | CASSSKGVVNTEAFF
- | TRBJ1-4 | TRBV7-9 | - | TGTGCCAGCAGCCCTGCGGACAGCTCAACTAATGAAAAACTGTTTTTT | CASSPADSSTNEKLFF
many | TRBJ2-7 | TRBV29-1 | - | TGCAGCGTTGGGTTTCAAGGACGGCTCTCCTACGAGCAGTACTTC | CSVGFQGRLSYEQYF
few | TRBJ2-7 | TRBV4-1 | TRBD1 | TGCGCCAGCAGCCAGGACAGGCTCCTGGTCGAGCAGTACTTC | CASSQDRLLVEQYF
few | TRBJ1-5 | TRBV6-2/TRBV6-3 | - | TGTGCCAGCAGTCAGGGAATTTACAATCAGCCCCAGCATTTT | CASSQGIYNQPQHF
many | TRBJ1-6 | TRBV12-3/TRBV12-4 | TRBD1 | TGTGCCAGCAGGGGACAGGTCTGGTATTCACCCCTCCACTTT | CASRGQVWYSPLHF
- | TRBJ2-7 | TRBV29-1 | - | TGCAGCGTTGAAGAGCCATTAGGGGGGCGATCCTACGAGCAGTACTTC | CSVEEPLGGRSYEQYF
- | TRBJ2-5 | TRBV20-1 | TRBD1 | TGCAGTGCTAGAGACACACAGGGGATAGAGACCCAGTACTTC | CSARDTQGIETQYF
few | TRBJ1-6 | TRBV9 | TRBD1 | TGTGCCAGCAGCGTAGTTGGGACAGGGAATTCACCCCTCCACTTT | CASSVVGTGNSPLHF
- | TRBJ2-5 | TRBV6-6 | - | TGTGCCAGCAGTCGGACCGCTAAGACCCAAGAGACCCAGTACTTC | CASSRTAKTQETQYF
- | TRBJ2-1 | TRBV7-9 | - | TGTTCCAGCAGCTTAGCGGAGGGACACGGGTCCCTTGTGTACAATGAGCAGTTCTTC | CSSSLAEGHGSLVYNEQFF
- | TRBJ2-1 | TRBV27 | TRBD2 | TGTGCCAGCAGTCGACTAGCGGGAGTCTCCAATGAGCAGTTCTTC | CASSRLAGVSNEQFF
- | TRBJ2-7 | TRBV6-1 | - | TGTGCCAGCAAGGGGAGCACCTACGAGCAGTACTTC | CASKGSTYEQYF
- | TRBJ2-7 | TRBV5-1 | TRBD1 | TGCGCCAGCAGCCAAACCGGGACAGAGCCCTACGAGCAGTACTTC | CASSQTGTEPYEQYF
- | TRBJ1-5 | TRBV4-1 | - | TGCGCCAGCAACCTCGGGGCAGGGAATCAGCCCCAGCATTTT | CASNLGAGNQPQHF
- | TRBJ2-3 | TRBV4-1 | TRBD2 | TGCGCCAGCAGGCCCGGGACTAGCGGATCTACAGATACGCAGTATTTT | CASRPGTSGSTDTQYF
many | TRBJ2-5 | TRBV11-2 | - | TGTGCCAGCAGCTTAGCCAGGGGCCCCCAAGAGACCCAGTACTTC | CASSLARGPQETQYF
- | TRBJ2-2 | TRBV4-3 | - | TGCGCCAGCAGCCAAGATCTGGGGAGTGGTACCGGGGAGCTGTTTTTT | CASSQDLGSGTGELFF
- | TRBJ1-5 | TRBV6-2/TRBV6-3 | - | TGTGCCAGCAGTTACTCGACTGTAGCTGGTAATCAGCCCCAGCATTTT | CASSYSTVAGNQPQHF
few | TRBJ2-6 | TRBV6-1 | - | TGTGCCAGCAGTAACGATCTATCCTACTCTGGGGCCAACGTCCTGACTTTC | CASSNDLSYSGANVLTF
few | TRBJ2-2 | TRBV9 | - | TGTGCCAGCTCTCAAGGGGGGGGAAACACCGGGGAGCTGTTTTTT | CASSQGGGNTGELFF
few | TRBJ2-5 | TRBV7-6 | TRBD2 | TGTGCCAGCAGCTTAGGGACTAGCGGGGCCCAACAGACCCAGTACTTC | CASSLGTSGAQQTQYF
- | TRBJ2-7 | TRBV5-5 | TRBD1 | TGTGCCAGCAGCCCAACGGACAGGGGCTACGAGCAGTACTTC | CASSPTDRGYEQYF
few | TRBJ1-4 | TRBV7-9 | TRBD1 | TGTGCCAGCAGCTTGCAGACAGGGGGGAATGAAAAACTGTTTTTT | CASSLQTGGNEKLFF